The present TCR beta chain was sequenced within a study of T cell changes during pregnancy in multiple sclerosis. This CDR3 has 14 amino acids. CDR1 is SGHNT, CDR2 YYREEE, per germline (reference sequence). The V gene end was trimmed by 4 bases and the J gene end by 4 bases; junction bases not matched to a gene: 4. The table came from immunoSEQ multiplex PCR; TCRdb's copy has only in-frame clones and leaves some out. The data show about 58,000 clones, 75% to 95% seen once. The chain joins TRBV5-4 to TRBJ1-4, with 7 bases fitting TRBD1. This clonotype originated in a female donor in good health, enrolled as a control in a pregnancy study. The sequenced sample was CD4+ T cells from peripheral blood mononuclear cells, obtained after pregnancy. The CDR3, as DNA: TGTGCCAGCAGCACCGGGACAGATAATGAAAAACTGTTTTTT. Protein sequence: CASSTGTDNEKLFF.